This note documents a single TCR beta chain sequence. The antigen remains undetermined. This entry comes from a study of cytomegalovirus exposure and HLA in healthy donors. The CDR3 runs 14 residues. CDR1 is SGHDT and CDR2 is YYEEEE in the germline V gene. The V gene lost 0 bases and the J gene lost 6 bases, with 13 bases spanning the gap. PCR amplification relied on 60 Vbeta primers (plus 13 Jbeta primers). Generated by immunoSEQ multiplex PCR, the TCRdb table keeps only in-frame clones and is missing some. The data show about 160,000 clones, with roughly 77% seen just once and 3.7% held by the top ten. Findings and limits, study-wide: An analysis done earlier found most TCR beta V segments productive about 90% or about 30% of the time.

This sequence joins TRBV5-6 and TRBJ2-7; D not certain. The sequenced material came from PBMCs. The sequence was obtained from a man under 40 in good health and CMV-seropositive. The CDR3, as DNA: TGTGCCAGCAGCTTGGGCACAGTAGAACTCGAGCAGTACTTC. Translated, it gives CASSLGTVELEQYF.